The clone carrying this T cell receptor beta chain was seen only a few times. Measured with immunoSEQ multiplex PCR; TCRdb has only the in-frame clones, and not every one. The table records about 230,000 clones, 50% to 75% of them present only once. These data are taken from a study of shared clonotypes between healthy human individuals. The CDR3 is 14 amino acids. Germline CDR1 reads SGHKS; CDR2 reads YYEKEE (reference sequence). The J segment lost 2 bases and the V segment lost 5 bases, leaving 6 bases of the junction unmatched. Donors had no recently reported acute infections or vaccinations and were HIV-negative. Nashville, Tennessee was home to all donors, who were Caucasian adults.

This clonotype was obtained from a man aged 30-40 years in good health. Sequencing was carried out using memory CD4+ T cells sorted from blood. The sample's subset: CD45RA-negative fraction. The rearrangement uses TRBV5-5 and TRBJ1-2, with 7 nucleotides matching TRBD1. CDR3 amino acids: CASRTTTGNYGYTF. CDR3 DNA: TGTGCCAGCAGGACGACGACAGGGAACTATGGCTACACCTTC.